This is a list of T cell receptor beta chains from one sample in a study of shared clonotypes between healthy human individuals. The data were produced by immunoSEQ multiplex PCR, yet TCRdb's version contains in-frame clones alone and is incomplete. The table shows millions of clones, with over 85% occurring only once. The sequenced material came from naive CD4+ T cells sorted from blood. The receptors come from a man younger than 30 in good health. Both conserved end residues are part of each CDR3.

TRBJ1-4	TRBV15	CATSRDTTTNEKLFF
TRBJ2-6	TRBV7-1	CASSSRGQSRANVLTF
TRBJ2-7	TRBV6-6	CASRRDRDYEQYF
TRBJ2-3	TRBV6-1	CATATGYSTDTQYF
TRBJ2-5	TRBV7-2	CASSLMTSGGETQYF
TRBJ2-1	TRBV7-2	CASSLSSGLVGEQFF
TRBJ2-2	TRBV6-6	CASSYAANTGELFF
TRBJ1-2	TRBV23-1	CASRQLPNYGYTF
TRBJ1-1	TRBV14	CASSRQGWSEAFF
TRBJ1-2	TRBV29-1	CSVARGAGYTF
TRBJ2-2	TRBV2	CASNRGIANTGELFF
TRBJ2-1	TRBV25-1	CASSEWGRLPLNEQFF
TRBJ2-7	TRBV6-1	CASSERAGVSYEQYF
TRBJ2-7	TRBV5-1	CASSSAQGNEQYF
TRBJ2-5	TRBV5-1	CASSLSGETQYF
TRBJ2-2	TRBV7-6	CASSWDRAGDTGELFF
TRBJ1-1	TRBV4-1	CASSQGDRLSTEAFF
TRBJ2-7	TRBV6-6	CASSYSTNGPYEQYF
TRBJ1-4	TRBV6-9	CASSRVWGEKLFF
TRBJ2-2	TRBV7-2	CASFRGGSTGELFF
TRBJ1-2	TRBV7-3	CASSLGAWEGEDGYTF
TRBJ2-5	TRBV10-3	CAISSWEGSGRGETQYF
TRBJ1-1	TRBV28	CASSKRGNTEAFF
TRBJ2-7	TRBV7-9	CASSPGSRRHYEQYF